The following is a T cell receptor (beta chain) sequence with its context. This sample stems from a study of long-term antiretroviral therapy in people with HIV. Run at survey level, the immunoSEQ assay was version v3.0. Method: immunoSEQ multiplex PCR; TCRdb's copy keeps in-frame clones and lacks some. The table lists just over 35,000 clones, around 79% of them singletons, with around 6.5% in the top ten. The V gene's germline CDR1 is SGHRS and CDR2 YFSETQ. The CDR3 totals 15 residues. Germline trimming cut 1 base from V and 2 bases from J; bases unmatched to any gene: 5. The chain has TRBV5-1 and TRBJ2-5; the match to TRBD2 covers 7 bases. This clonotype originated in a man aged 18 to 30 with HIV. Sequencing was performed on unsorted PBMCs, taken 0.6 years after starting antiretroviral therapy. The CDR3 is CASSLSSGPQETQYF. In DNA form, the CDR3 reads TGCGCCAGCAGCTTGAGTAGCGGGCCGCAAGAGACCCAGTACTTC.